The sequence of this TCR beta chain was determined in a study of blood T cell repertoires in COVID-19. Study as a whole: Sites across the United States, Italy and Spain contributed samples from acute and convalescent COVID-19. From T cells, B-cell-depleted T cells, or PBMCs came the material, which was cDNA or gDNA.

CDR1 is SGHTA, CDR2 FQGNSA, per germline. The germline V and J ends were trimmed by 5 bases and 4 bases, with 15 bases remaining between them. The length of the CDR3 is 15 residues. As processed by the authors: Amplified reference gene primers provided the basis for estimating nucleated cell counts. Measured with immunoSEQ multiplex PCR; TCRdb has only the in-frame clones, and not every one. That table is the source of V, J and clone size, and D and trimming were worked out from the DNA. The table records about 30,000 clones, 92% of them present only once. This clone has a single count. The V call is TRBV7-2, the J call TRBJ1-3; no definite D call. The receptor comes from a man aged 45 to 65 with active COVID-19. Material: peripheral blood. The DNA for the CDR3 is TGTGCCAGCAGCACTATACCCGTGTCCGGAAACACCATATATTTT. Translated: CASSTIPVSGNTIYF.